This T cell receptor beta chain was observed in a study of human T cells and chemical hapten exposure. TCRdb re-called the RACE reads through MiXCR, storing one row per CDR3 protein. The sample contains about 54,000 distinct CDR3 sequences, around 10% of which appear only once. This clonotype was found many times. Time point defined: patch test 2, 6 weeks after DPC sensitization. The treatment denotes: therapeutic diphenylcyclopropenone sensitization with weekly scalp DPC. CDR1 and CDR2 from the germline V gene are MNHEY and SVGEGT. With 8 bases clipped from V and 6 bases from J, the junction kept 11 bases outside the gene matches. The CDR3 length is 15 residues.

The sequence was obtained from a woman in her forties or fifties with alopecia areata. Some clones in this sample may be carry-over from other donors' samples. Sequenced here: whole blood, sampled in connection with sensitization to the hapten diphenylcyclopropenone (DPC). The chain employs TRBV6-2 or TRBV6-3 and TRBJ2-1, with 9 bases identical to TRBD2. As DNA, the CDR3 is TGTGCCAGCGCTCGGGAGCCTAGCGGGGCCAATGAGCAGTTCTTC. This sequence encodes CASAREPSGANEQFF.